Listed here are 27 T cell receptor beta chains from one sample, sequenced in a study of Graves' ophthalmopathy and Graves' hyperthyroidism listed by TCRdb under 2018. The reads were generated on an Illumina HiSeq 2000. For repertoire sequencing, TCR beta CDR3 regions were amplified from RNA transcripts. The first round of RT-PCR was done with HTBI primers and the Qiagen OneStep RT-PCR kit, and was followed by a second round of multiplex PCR, then size selection and purification. The public reads were run again by TCRdb, first through fastp at Q25 and then through MiXCR, and only productive beta chains were kept. Each entry is one CDR3 protein sequence, shown with its most common DNA and genes. In this sample the table shows 300,000 to 450,000 distinct CDR3 sequences, approximately 18% of which occur a single time. The top ten constitute about 2.4% of the sample. Source material: peripheral blood. These receptor sequences come from an adult woman with stable Graves' hyperthyroidism.

The chain recombines TRBV5-1 with TRBJ2-7; D is unresolved. The V gene lost 4 bases and the J gene lost 1 base, with 15 bases spanning the gap. The CDR3 length is 15 residues. Germline-derived CDR1 and CDR2 are SGHRS and YFSETQ. DNA of the CDR3: TGCGCCAGCAGCGCCGGGTCCGGCGCTTCCTACGAGCAGTACTTC. Translating gives CASSAGSGASYEQYF.

This chain links TRBV5-1 with TRBJ2-7, with 7 bases aligning to TRBD2. CDR1 and CDR2 from the germline V gene are SGHRS and YFSETQ. V lost 7 bases to trimming and J lost 6 bases; unmatched junction nucleotides: 16. This CDR3 contains 15 residues. CDR3 sequence (DNA): TGCGCCAGCTCATGGAGATCGGGGGGAGACTCCGAGCAGTACTTC. The encoded protein is CASSWRSGGDSEQYF.

The chain employs TRBV6-5 and TRBJ2-5, with D possibly TRBD1 on 6 matching bases. The CDR3 length is 15 residues. Germline V gene lookup returns CDR1 MNHEY and CDR2 SVGAGI. Between the trimmed V and J ends, which lost 4 bases and 3 bases, there was a span of 15 bases. This chain's CDR3 is CASSSEGAGEETQYF. The CDR3 DNA sequence: TGTGCCAGCAGTTCTGAAGGGGCAGGGGAAGAGACCCAGTACTTC.

This clonotype was detected ten times or more. V and J are TRBV27 and TRBJ1-1; 8 bases map to TRBD1. V shed 7 bases and J 1 base; nucleotides not matched to a gene: 2. Germline CDR1 and CDR2: MNHEY and SMNVEV (reference sequence). The CDR3 runs to 13 residues. The DNA of the CDR3 is TGTGCCAGCACCGACAGGGGGAACACTGAAGCTTTCTTT. Protein sequence: CASTDRGNTEAFF.

This clonotype has a count of ten or more. The J gene is TRBJ2-5, the V gene TRBV7-2; 8 bases fit TRBD1. In germline, CDR1 is SGHTA, CDR2 FQGNSA. The V segment lost 5 bases and the J segment 9 bases; nucleotides outside the gene matches: 11. The CDR3 has 14 amino acids. The CDR3 protein is CASSPDRAGEAQYF. In DNA, the CDR3 is TGTGCCAGCAGCCCGGACAGGGCGGGCGAGGCCCAGTACTTC. Full variable domain (missing parts from reference TRBV7-2 and TRBJ2-5): GAGVSQSPSNKVTEKGKDVELRCDPISGHTALYWYRQSLGQGLEFLIYFQGNSAPDKSGLPSDRFSAERTGGSVSTLTIQRTQQEDSAVYLCASSPDRAGEAQYFGPGTRLLVL.

This clonotype occurred many times. This sequence joins TRBV4-1 and TRBJ1-1; D is possibly TRBD1 (5 bases). CDR1 is MGHRA and CDR2 is YSYEKL in the germline V gene. The CDR3 totals 14 residues. Trimming removed 4 bases from V and 0 bases from J, with 9 bases in between. As DNA, the CDR3 is TGCGCCAGCAGCCGCGAGGGGCTGAACACTGAAGCTTTCTTT. Protein product: CASSREGLNTEAFF.

Only a few counts were recorded for this clonotype. The chain is built from TRBV18 and TRBJ2-7, with 9 bases lining up with TRBD1. The CDR3 sequence is 16 residues long. The germline CDR1 and CDR2 sequences are KGHSH and LQKENI. The J segment lost 5 bases and the V segment lost 0 bases, leaving 8 bases of the junction unmatched. As DNA, the CDR3 is TGTGCCAGCTCACCACCGTCCCCGGACAGGGGCCACGAGCAGTACTTC. It yields the protein CASSPPSPDRGHEQYF. Filled out from reference TRBV18 and TRBJ2-7, the complete variable domain reads NAGVMQNPRHLVRRRGQEARLRCSPMKGHSHVYWYRQLPEEGLKFMVYLQKENIIDESGMPKERFSAEFPKEGPSILRIQQVVRGDSAAYFCASSPPSPDRGHEQYFGPGTRLTVT.

This clonotype showed up many times. The V and J genes are TRBV12-3 or TRBV12-4 and TRBJ1-1; D is possibly TRBD1 (6 bases). V dropped 5 bases and J dropped 2 bases, with 9 bases sitting between them. This CDR3 spans 13 amino acids. The CDR3 spells CASSRQANTEAFF. CDR3 DNA: TGTGCCAGCAGTCGACAGGCTAACACTGAAGCTTTCTTT.

This clonotype showed up just a few times. The chain recombines TRBV7-2 with TRBJ2-7; perhaps TRBD2 as D (6 bases). There are 13 residues in the CDR3. V lost 3 bases to trimming and J lost 7 bases, with 13 bases between them. Per the germline V gene, CDR1 is SGHTA and CDR2 is FQGNSA. The CDR3 coding sequence is TGTGCCAGCAGCTTGGCGCCCCGGGGGGAGCAGTACTTC. Amino acids: CASSLAPRGEQYF.

The table lists this clonotype with many counts. The chain combines TRBV7-9 with TRBJ1-1, with TRBD1 matching 7 bases. The CDR3 length is 14 residues. The ends lost 8 bases at V and 1 base at J; junction bases unmatched: 7. Germline V gene lookup returns CDR1 SEHNR and CDR2 FQNEAQ (reference sequence). CDR3 DNA: TGTGCCAGCGCCAACTGGGACAGGAACACTGAAGCTTTCTTT. Encoded protein: CASANWDRNTEAFF.

J is TRBJ1-5 and V is TRBV6-2 or TRBV6-3; D unclear. The CDR3 is made up of 14 amino acids. The ends were cut back, 6 bases at V and 3 bases at J, with 12 bases in the middle. Germline CDR1 is MNHEY and CDR2 is SVGEGT. CDR3 amino acids: CASSKGGTNQPQHF. DNA of the CDR3: TGTGCCAGCAGCAAGGGTGGTACCAATCAGCCCCAGCATTTT.

This clonotype showed up many times. The V call is TRBV10-3, the J call TRBJ2-7; D possibly corresponds to TRBD1 (6 bases). The CDR3 has 16 residues. Germline V gene lookup returns CDR1 ENHRY and CDR2 SYGVKD. V lost 6 bases, J lost 2 bases, and 20 bases lay in between. The CDR3 loop reads CAIRDGTGLFAYEQYF. The CDR3 coding sequence is TGTGCCATCAGGGACGGAACAGGGCTATTCGCCTACGAGCAGTACTTC.

The chain employs TRBV12-3 or TRBV12-4 and TRBJ1-5; 8 nucleotides line up with TRBD1. Losses at the gene ends were 3 bases for V and 7 bases for J; bases not matched to a gene: 11. The CDR3 has 16 residues. Written as DNA, the CDR3 is TGTGCCAGCAGTTTGCTCCCCTCAGGGGGCAGACAGCCCCAGCATTTT. This codes for CASSLLPSGGRQPQHF.

The chain uses TRBV11-2 and TRBJ1-1; D perhaps matches TRBD1 (5 bases). Germline CDR1 and CDR2: SGHAT and FQNNGV. V dropped 2 bases and J dropped 6 bases, with 13 bases sitting between them. This CDR3 has 14 residues. The CDR3 region is CASSLNRGVSEAFF. DNA of the CDR3: TGTGCCAGCAGCTTAAATCGAGGGGTCTCTGAAGCTTTCTTT.

There are many counts of this clonotype. The rearrangement links TRBV27 to TRBJ1-2; 9 positions agree with TRBD1. The germline gives CDR1 MNHEY, CDR2 SMNVEV (reference sequence). V was clipped by 4 bases and J by 2 bases; unmatched bases: 2. The CDR3 covers 14 residues. This chain's CDR3 is CASSYRGLNYGYTF. The CDR3 region has the DNA TGTGCCAGCAGTTACAGGGGGCTCAACTATGGCTACACCTTC.

This clonotype has at least ten counts. V and J are TRBV4-1 and TRBJ2-4, with D tentatively TRBD1 (6 bases). V was pared by 4 bases and J by 5 bases, with 12 bases between. The CDR3 runs 14 residues. Germline CDR1 reads MGHRA; CDR2 reads YSYEKL. The CDR3 nucleotides are TGCGCCAGCAGCCCACAGGGAATAGAAAACATTCAGTACTTC. Its protein is CASSPQGIENIQYF.

Ten or more counts support this clonotype. The chain employs TRBV29-1 and TRBJ2-2, with D perhaps given as TRBD1 or TRBD2 (6 bases each). CDR3 length: 15 amino acids. Per the germline V gene, CDR1 is SQVTM and CDR2 is ANQGSEA. The V end lost 3 bases, the J end lost 5 bases, and 16 bases lay between the germline ends. The CDR3 sequence: CSVDGGGSVTGELFF. CDR3 sequence (DNA): TGCAGCGTTGATGGAGGGGGTTCCGTTACCGGGGAGCTGTTTTTT.

This clonotype was detected only a few times. The CDR3 does not end in the conserved phenylalanine or tryptophan, so this is likely a read error. The limits of the CDR3 on the DNA are not certain, so only TCRdb's listed CDR3 is given. The chain joins TRBV12-3 or TRBV12-4 to TRBJ1-1; the D call of TRBD1 is as the table states it, not checked on the DNA. The CDR3 length equals 13 residues, ends included. The CDR3: CASSEGYRGGMFL.

This clonotype was recorded at least ten times. The chain links TRBV9 to TRBJ2-3, with TRBD2 identical over 13 bases. The CDR3 has 17 amino acids. Germline CDR1 is SGDLS and CDR2 is YYNGEE. V trimming: 5 bases; J trimming: 3 bases; junction bases outside the gene matches: 9. The CDR3 loop is CASSPGLAGMVTDTQYF. The CDR3 nucleotides read TGTGCCAGCAGTCCGGGACTAGCGGGGATGGTAACAGATACGCAGTATTTT. Variable domain in full (rest from reference TRBV9 and TRBJ2-3): DSGVTQTPKHLITATGQRVTLRCSPRSGDLSVYWYQQSLDQGLQFLIQYYNGEERAKGNILERFSAQQFPDLHSELNLSSLELGDSALYFCASSPGLAGMVTDTQYFGPGTRLTVL.

The chain uses TRBV5-1 and TRBJ2-7; D gene ambiguous. Germline loops: CDR1 SGHRS, CDR2 YFSETQ. The CDR3 has 15 amino acids. V lost 0 bases and J lost 2, with 12 bases in between. The CDR3 sequence: CASSLVGTVAYEQYF. CDR3 DNA: TGCGCCAGCAGCTTGGTTGGTACAGTCGCCTACGAGCAGTACTTC.

This clonotype was counted many times. The rearrangement links TRBV19 to TRBJ1-1; no firm D call. Between the trimmed V and J ends, which lost 3 bases and 1 base, there was a span of 6 bases. The CDR3 has 13 residues. CDR1 LNHDA and CDR2 SQIVND come from the germline V gene (reference sequence). CDR3 sequence: CASSIVENTEAFF. The CDR3 region has the DNA TGTGCCAGTAGTATCGTTGAGAACACTGAAGCTTTCTTT.

This clonotype was seen ten or more times. The chain uses TRBV7-3 and TRBJ2-7; the match to TRBD1 covers 9 bases. Looked up from germline, CDR1 is SGHTA and CDR2 is FQGTGA. The trim removed 4 bases at V and 3 bases at J, leaving 4 bases unmatched. This CDR3 is built from 14 residues. CDR3 DNA: TGTGCCAGCAGCTACCGGGACAGGGACTACGAGCAGTACTTC. Residues: CASSYRDRDYEQYF.

This clonotype was seen a few times. This chain connects TRBV20-1 to TRBJ2-7; no firm D call. CDR3 length: 12 residues. The germline V gene encodes CDR1 DFQATT and CDR2 SNEGSKA (reference sequence). Trimming shortened V by 1 base and J by 2 bases, and 6 bases separated the two germline ends. The DNA for the CDR3 is TGCAGTGCTAGAGGGGCCACCTACGAGCAGTACTTC. Translation gives CSARGATYEQYF.

Many counts were recorded for this clonotype. The J gene is TRBJ2-7, the V gene TRBV6-1, with 10 bases identical to TRBD2. V lost 4 bases to trimming and J lost 2 bases; unmatched junction nucleotides: 5. Per the germline V gene, CDR1 is MNHNS and CDR2 is SASEGT. The CDR3 is 15 amino acids. In nucleotides, the CDR3 is TGTGCCAGCAGTGTCACTAGCGGGAACACCTACGAGCAGTACTTC. Encoded protein: CASSVTSGNTYEQYF.

This clonotype was seen ten or more times. The rearrangement joins TRBV6-1 to TRBJ1-2, with 12 bases identical to TRBD1. There are 14 residues in the CDR3. V gave up 9 bases and J gave up 4 bases; unmatched junction bases: 6. Germline-derived CDR1 and CDR2 are MNHNS and SASEGT. CDR3 DNA: TGTGCCAGTGCCGGGACAGGGGGCGGCTATGGCTACACCTTC. Translating gives CASAGTGGGYGYTF.

The J gene is TRBJ2-7, the V gene TRBV12-5; 11 bases are shared with TRBD1. CDR1 is LGHNT and CDR2 is FRNRAP in the germline V gene. The CDR3 contains 17 residues. V shed 3 bases, J shed 1 base, and the junction held 8 bases outside the gene matches. The CDR3 DNA reads as TGTGCTAGTGGTTTACGTTTGGGGACAGGGGGGTCCTACGAGCAGTACTTC. Translation: CASGLRLGTGGSYEQYF.

There are many counts of this clonotype. The chain is built from TRBV7-2 and TRBJ1-5, with 10 nucleotides matching TRBD1. Germline CDR1 is SGHTA and CDR2 is FQGNSA. The CDR3 has 18 residues. With 4 bases clipped from V and 7 bases from J, the junction kept 16 bases outside the gene matches. Here the CDR3 reads CASSSTGTGQGKSQPQHF. Here the CDR3 DNA reads TGTGCCAGCAGCTCCACCGGTACGGGACAGGGGAAATCCCAGCCCCAGCATTTT.